This TCR beta chain was recorded in a study of T cell responses to AZD1222 COVID-19 vaccine (TCRdb year 2021). Study-wide context: Because spike-specific TCR depth and breadth did not differ between the two schedules, AZD1222 recipients who got a second dose at roughly 4 weeks were pooled with those who got a second dose at roughly 12 weeks. Enrollment into the trials was organized by age into subgroups of 18-55, 56-69 and 70-plus years, and those subgroups contained 148, 28 and 57 TCR-sequenced participants, respectively. A total of 233 trial participants underwent TCR sequencing, of whom nearly 210 had received two doses of AZD1222 and 26 had received two doses of the MenACWY control vaccine. What the authors observed across the whole study: Only 5 to 7 AZD1222 recipients were SARS-CoV-2 seropositive at baseline, limiting conclusions about previously exposed vaccinees. Most participants were white British and females outnumbered males, and the authors suggested that clonal diversity may have been underestimated. The 56-69-year group was small, and its depth increase did not reach significance, likely because of low power. The whole spike protein was spanned by vaccine-associated CD4 TCRs, and dominant responses were seen in regions 160-218 and 743-854. After two AZD1222 doses, both the breadth and the depth of spike-specific TCRs were significantly higher than at day 0 and than in MenACWY recipients. Reportedly, almost half of the unique spike-specific TCRs recognized epitopes lying outside the regions that are mutated in the B.1.351 and B.1.1.7 variants. Because no day 14 peak-response samples were available, repertoires were characterized only after the peak T cell response.

A note on this clone: What antigen it recognizes has not been identified. Base-call qualities are not available, and no considerably larger clone is one nucleotide away.

The time point label, as the study defines it: baseline before first vaccination. Samples from vaccinated people were obtained from the UK trials COV001 and COV002, which included a single-blind randomized controlled phase 2/3 trial of AZD1222 (ChAdOx1 nCoV-19) in healthy adults. For TCRbeta chain sequencing, PBMC samples were collected from trial participants at day 0 and at day 28 after the second dose. The CDR3 regions of human TCRbeta chains were analyzed by immunosequencing. Per the authors' processing: Repertoire TCRs were checked for matches against a reference library of SARS-CoV-2-specific TCRs that had been generated using the MIRA antigen-specificity platform. Breadth was defined as the fraction of unique TCRs that were SARS-CoV-2-associated, and depth was defined as the fraction of total T cells that were SARS-CoV-2-associated. Using the MIRA data, each spike-specific TCR was assigned both to the spike region to which the TCR was reactive and to a CD4 or CD8 class. Log10-transformed breadth and depth values were compared by one-way ANOVA with Sidak's multiple comparisons tests. TCRdb provides this immuneACCESS table in a form limited to in-frame rearrangements. Some clones are lacking; in checked studies, under half of them reflect an unresolved V gene, and why the rest are absent is not known. V, J and clone size were drawn from that table, and D and trimming were deduced from the DNA. In this sample the table shows 40,000 to 45,000 clones, around 80% of which occur a single time. Together, the top ten hold 3.5% to 5% of the sample.

The clonotype was recovered from an adult in good health. The sample in question was peripheral blood, obtained on day 0 of AZD1222 vaccination.

Read as DNA, the sequence is TGTGCCAGCAGCTTGGCCCGGGTCGGGGAGTACTTC. It translates as CASSLARVGEYF. The chain joins TRBV5-6 to TRBJ2-4; possibly the D gene is TRBD2, per 5 matching bases. The CDR3 spans 12 residues, from the cysteine through the phenylalanine. Kept here is only the CDR3 DNA, which spans 36 bases and is read in frame from base 1. Trimming at the junction amounts to 0 bases on V and 14 bases on J, and the germline ends lie 12 bases apart. The germline V gene encodes CDR1 SGHDT and CDR2 YYEEEE. The entire variable domain, with the stretches around the CDR3 drawn from the reference TRBV5-6 and TRBJ2-4 proteins, is DAGVTQSPTHLIKTRGQQVTLRCSPKSGHDTVSWYQQALGQGPQFIFQYYEEEERQRGNFPDRFSGHQFPNYSSELNVNALLLGDSALYLCASSLARVGEYFGAGTRLSVL.